This TCR beta chain derives from a study of cytomegalovirus exposure and HLA in healthy donors. PCR involved 60 Vbeta and 13 Jbeta primers. The method was immunoSEQ multiplex PCR; TCRdb's version includes in-frame clones alone and lacks a portion of them. The sample holds 180,000 or so clones, about 79% seen once. The V and J ends lost 0 bases and 6 bases respectively, with 12 bases between them. CDR1 MNHEY and CDR2 SVGAGI come from the germline V gene. The CDR3 contains 14 residues. This sequence was found in a man aged 45-65 years in good health and CMV-seropositive. Material for sequencing was PBMCs. This chain joins TRBV6-5 and TRBJ2-7, with D possibly TRBD1 on 6 matching bases. CDR3 DNA: TGTGCCAGCAGTTACTCGAACAGGGCCCTCGAGCAGTACTTC. Translated, it gives CASSYSNRALEQYF.